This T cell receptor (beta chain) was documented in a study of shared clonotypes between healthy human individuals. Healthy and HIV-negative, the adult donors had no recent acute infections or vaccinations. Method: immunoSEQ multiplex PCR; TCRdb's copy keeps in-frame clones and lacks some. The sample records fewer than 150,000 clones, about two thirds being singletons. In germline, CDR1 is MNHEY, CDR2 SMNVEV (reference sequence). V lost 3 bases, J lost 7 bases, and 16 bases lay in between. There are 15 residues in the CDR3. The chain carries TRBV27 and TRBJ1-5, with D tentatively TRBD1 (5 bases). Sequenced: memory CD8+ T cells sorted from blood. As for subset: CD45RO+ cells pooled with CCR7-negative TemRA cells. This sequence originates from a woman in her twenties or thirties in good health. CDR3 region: CASSFGAGTSQPQHF. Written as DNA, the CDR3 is TGTGCCAGCAGTTTTGGGGCGGGGACGAGCCAGCCCCAGCATTTT.